The 25 T cell receptor beta chains given below trace back to one sample, sequenced in a study of post-analysis software for immune sequencing data. Study results and caveats: Five or six TRBV segments, TRBV5-6, TRBV5-1 and TRBV20-1 among them, were found more frequent in patients than controls.

Included in the TCR beta cDNA libraries were unique molecular identifiers. Via MiXCR, TCRdb re-called the PCR reads, giving one row per CDR3 protein. The data hold roughly 650,000 distinct CDR3 sequences, with approximately 59% observed a single time. The antigens of these receptors remain unknown. The source material was blood. The receptors were sampled from a girl aged 2 to 10 with multiple sclerosis.

This clonotype was observed a handful of times. The chain couples TRBV29-1 to TRBJ2-7; D is undetermined. V lost 4 bases and J 0 bases, leaving 13 bases between the germline ends. The CDR3 spans 14 residues. CDR1 and CDR2 (germline): SQVTM, ANQGSEA. The CDR3 nucleotides read TGCAGCGTTGTCGGGCAGGAAACCTCCTACGAGCAGTACTTC. Its translation is CSVVGQETSYEQYF.

This clonotype occurred a few times. V gene TRBV6-6 combines with J gene TRBJ2-3; tentatively, D is TRBD1 (5 bases). V shed 0 bases and J shed 2 bases, with 9 bases lying between them. Germline values: CDR1 MNHNY, CDR2 SVGAGI (reference sequence). This CDR3 is built from 15 residues. Written as DNA, the CDR3 is TGTGCCAGCAGTTACTCTTCAGGGTTCACAGATACGCAGTATTTT. It codes for CASSYSSGFTDTQYF.

The chain combines TRBV15 with TRBJ2-3; 13 positions agree with TRBD2. This CDR3 comprises 18 residues. V lost 3 bases to trimming and J lost 4 bases; unmatched junction nucleotides: 10. The germline gives CDR1 LNHNV, CDR2 YYDKDF (reference sequence). The CDR3 sequence: CATSSWTSGGVSSDTQYF. The DNA of the CDR3 is TGTGCCACCAGCAGCTGGACTAGCGGGGGCGTCTCGTCAGATACGCAGTATTTT.

The rearrangement links TRBV5-6 to TRBJ2-7, with D maybe TRBD1 (6 bases). Germline V CDR1 and CDR2: SGHDT, YYEEEE. The CDR3 runs 15 residues. The V end lost 4 bases, the J end lost 0 bases, and 14 bases lay between the germline ends. Here the CDR3 DNA reads TGTGCCAGCAGCAGCGACAGGAGAAGCTCCTACGAGCAGTACTTC. Its translation is CASSSDRRSSYEQYF.

The chain couples TRBV5-5 to TRBJ2-7; 10 nucleotides match TRBD2. V trimming: 4 bases; J trimming: 4 bases; junction bases outside the gene matches: 5. The CDR3 is 14 amino acids. Germline V lookup: CDR1 SGHKS, CDR2 YYEKEE (reference sequence). CDR3 coding DNA: TGTGCCAGCAGCCCACTAGCGGGACCTTACGAGCAGTACTTC. Protein: CASSPLAGPYEQYF.

The chain uses TRBV20-1 and TRBJ1-5; D is unclear. The CDR3 sequence is 18 residues long. The germline V gene has CDR1 DFQATT and CDR2 SNEGSKA (reference sequence). V lost 0 bases to trimming and J lost 0 bases, with 18 bases between them. The CDR3 sequence is CSARDVTSLRDSNQPQHF. CDR3 in DNA: TGCAGTGCTAGAGACGTGACCTCCCTGCGGGATAGCAATCAGCCCCAGCATTTT.

V is TRBV20-1 and J is TRBJ2-2; TRBD2 matches at 11 bases. This CDR3 has 16 residues. Trimming removed 6 bases from V and 4 bases from J; junction bases left unmatched: 10. Looked up from germline, CDR1 is DFQATT and CDR2 is SNEGSKA (reference sequence). For the CDR3, the DNA is TGCAGTGCCCCAATAGCGGGGGGGACCCCCACCGGGGAGCTGTTTTTT. Its translation: CSAPIAGGTPTGELFF.

The V call is TRBV29-1, the J call TRBJ1-5; D is unresolved. V gave up 4 bases and J gave up 6 bases, with 16 bases separating them. The CDR3 consists of 14 residues. Germline CDR1 and CDR2: SQVTM and ANQGSEA. CDR3 DNA: TGCAGCGTTGCAACAACTGGCGCCCTTCAGCCCCAGCATTTT. It translates to CSVATTGALQPQHF.

The rearrangement links TRBV5-1 to TRBJ2-5; D is unresolved. The J call may be in error: the DNA end matches TRBJ2-7 better. The CDR3 covers 13 residues. Germline loops: CDR1 SGHRS, CDR2 YFSETQ. DNA for the CDR3: TGCGCCAGCAGCTTGGCGGTCGGTACCGAGCAGTACTTC. As protein: CASSLAVGTEQYF.

The V call is TRBV3-1, the J call TRBJ1-1; D uncertain. V lost 1 base and J lost 2, with 8 bases in between. The CDR3 is 14 amino acids. Germline CDR1 is LGHDT and CDR2 is YNNKEL (reference sequence). The CDR3: CASSQGGSNTEAFF. CDR3 DNA sequence: TGTGCCAGCAGCCAAGGCGGCAGCAACACTGAAGCTTTCTTT.

The V call is TRBV12-3 or TRBV12-4, the J call TRBJ2-1, with 13 bases that match TRBD2. The V gene end was trimmed by 5 bases and the J gene end by 8 bases; junction bases not matched to a gene: 6. This CDR3 comprises 15 residues. The CDR3 nucleotides are TGTGCCAGCAGTCATGGACTAGCGGGAGCTTATGAGCAGTTCTTC. This gives the protein CASSHGLAGAYEQFF.

The chain is built from TRBV10-3 and TRBJ2-1; 10 bases fit TRBD2. Germline V gene data show CDR1 as ENHRY and CDR2 as SYGVKD. With 2 bases clipped from V and 3 bases from J, the junction kept 4 bases outside the gene matches. CDR3 length: 16 amino acids. This CDR3 is CAISEGLAGDYNEQFF. As DNA, the CDR3 is TGTGCCATCAGTGAGGGGCTAGCGGGGGACTACAATGAGCAGTTCTTC.

In this sample, this clonotype turned up a few times. V is TRBV5-1 and J is TRBJ1-1, with D possibly matching TRBD1 (5 bases). With 0 bases removed from V and 5 bases from J, the gap between germline ends came to 20 bases. Per the germline V gene, CDR1 is SGHRS and CDR2 is YFSETQ. The CDR3 contains 17 residues. The DNA for the CDR3 is TGCGCCAGCAGCTTGGCTCCGGGACGCCTCTTACGGACTGAAGCTTTCTTT. Encoded protein: CASSLAPGRLLRTEAFF.

V gene TRBV7-9 combines with J gene TRBJ1-4; 10 bases align to TRBD1. The CDR3 extends over 15 amino acids. Per the germline V gene, CDR1 is SEHNR and CDR2 is FQNEAQ (reference sequence). The V and J ends lost 3 bases and 5 bases, in that order; junction bases with no gene match: 3. CDR3 nucleotides: TGTGCCAGCAGCTTTTGGGGACAGGGGAATGAAAAACTGTTTTTT. Amino acids: CASSFWGQGNEKLFF.

This clonotype showed up just a few times. The V gene is TRBV20-1, the J gene TRBJ1-6; 9 bases are shared with TRBD1. V lost 1 base and J lost 10; bases outside the gene matches: 5. In germline, CDR1 is DFQATT, CDR2 SNEGSKA (reference sequence). The CDR3 is 14 residues long. The CDR3 protein is CSARGDRGGSPLHF. In DNA form, the CDR3 reads TGCAGTGCTAGAGGAGACAGGGGGGGCTCACCCCTCCACTTT.

This chain connects TRBV9 to TRBJ2-5, with 7 bases that match TRBD1. Germline loops: CDR1 SGDLS, CDR2 YYNGEE. The CDR3 extends over 15 amino acids. The V gene end was trimmed by 1 base and the J gene end by 2 bases; junction bases not matched to a gene: 5. The CDR3: CASSVTGTDQETQYF. CDR3 in DNA: TGTGCCAGCAGCGTAACAGGGACAGATCAAGAGACCCAGTACTTC.

J is TRBJ2-6 and V is TRBV7-9; D is uncertain. The CDR3 length is 13 residues. Per the germline V gene, CDR1 is SEHNR and CDR2 is FQNEAQ (reference sequence). For the CDR3, the DNA is TGTACCGCGTCCTCCTCTGGGGCCAACGTCCTGACTTTC. Translating gives CTASSSGANVLTF.

This clonotype has more than one count but fewer than ten. The chain employs TRBV29-1 and TRBJ2-1; D perhaps matches TRBD1 (5 bases). Germline assignment: CDR1 SQVTM and CDR2 ANQGSEA. The CDR3 totals 13 residues. V was cut by 5 bases and J by 4 bases, with 12 bases left in between. The CDR3, as DNA: TGCAGCGTTTGGCAGGGCGGTTACAATGAGCAGTTCTTC. Translating it yields CSVWQGGYNEQFF.

This clonotype was seen a single time. The gene calls are TRBV27 and TRBJ2-1, with 8 bases fitting TRBD1. Gene TRBJ2-7 matches the end of the DNA better, so the J call may be wrong. CDR1 and CDR2 from the germline V gene are MNHEY and SMNVEV (reference sequence). This CDR3 spans 18 amino acids. The CDR3 DNA follows: TGTGCCAGCAGTTTTAAGGGAACGGGGACAGGCTATCTCTACGAGCAGTACTTC. It yields the protein CASSFKGTGTGYLYEQYF.

This clonotype was recorded a few times. DNA for the CDR3: TGCGCCAGCAGCTTCGGGGCGGACACTGAAGCTTTCTTT. Translation: CASSFGADTEAFF. The rearrangement links TRBV5-1 to TRBJ1-1; D is perhaps TRBD1 (5 bases). Trimming left V 2 bases short and J 3 bases short, with 8 bases between. The CDR3 spans 13 residues. Germline CDR1 is SGHRS and CDR2 is YFSETQ.

CDR3 nucleotide sequence: TGTGCCATCACTTCCCCGGAAAGAGGGACTGAAGCTTTCTTT. Its translation is CAITSPERGTEAFF. The V call is TRBV10-3, the J call TRBJ1-1; D remains ambiguous. The CDR3 covers 14 residues. Germline V gene lookup returns CDR1 ENHRY and CDR2 SYGVKD. V was pared by 7 bases and J by 5 bases, with 17 bases between.

The chain carries TRBV7-2 and TRBJ2-1, with 8 bases that match TRBD2. CDR1 SGHTA and CDR2 FQGNSA come from the germline V gene. V was pared by 7 bases and J by 6 bases, with 11 bases of the junction left unmatched. This CDR3 spans 15 amino acids. The CDR3: CASKESGRASNEQFF. CDR3 coding DNA: TGTGCCAGCAAGGAGAGCGGGAGAGCCTCCAATGAGCAGTTCTTC.

The chain recombines TRBV29-1 with TRBJ2-3; 7 bases fit TRBD2. Per germline, CDR1 SQVTM and CDR2 ANQGSEA. This CDR3 has 14 residues. The CDR3 here is CNCVRGGFTDTQYF. The CDR3 DNA reads as TGCAACTGCGTCCGGGGAGGGTTCACAGATACGCAGTATTTT.

The chain joins TRBV6-4 to TRBJ1-1; D is uncertain. From germline, CDR1 is MRHNA and CDR2 SNTAGT. The CDR3 extends over 13 amino acids. V was pared by 3 bases and J by 4 bases, with 9 bases between. The DNA for the CDR3 is TGTGCCAGCAGTGAAGAAGGTTTCACTGAAGCTTTCTTT. Amino acids: CASSEEGFTEAFF.

The chain recombines TRBV15 with TRBJ2-5, with 8 bases aligning to TRBD2. J lost 3 bases, V lost 4 bases, and 7 bases had no gene match. This CDR3 is 15 amino acids long. Germline CDR1 LNHNV, CDR2 YYDKDF (reference sequence). The CDR3 DNA reads TGTGCCACCAGCATGCGGGGGGTCCAGAAAGAGACCCAGTACTTC. As protein: CATSMRGVQKETQYF.